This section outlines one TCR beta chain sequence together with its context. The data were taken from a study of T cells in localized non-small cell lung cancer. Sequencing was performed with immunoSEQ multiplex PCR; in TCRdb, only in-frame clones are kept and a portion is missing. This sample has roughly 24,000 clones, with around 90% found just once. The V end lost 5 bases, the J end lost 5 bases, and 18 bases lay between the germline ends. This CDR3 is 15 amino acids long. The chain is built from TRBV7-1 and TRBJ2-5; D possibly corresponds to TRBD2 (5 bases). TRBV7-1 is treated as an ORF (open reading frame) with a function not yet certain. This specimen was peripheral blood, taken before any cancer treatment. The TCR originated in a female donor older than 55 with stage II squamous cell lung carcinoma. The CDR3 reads CASSLLGDSRETQYF. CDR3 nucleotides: TGTGCCAGCAGCCTACTAGGTGATAGCCGTGAGACCCAGTACTTC.